This T cell receptor beta chain was obtained from a study of T-cell memory formation after mild COVID-19. Researchers used 5'RACE with constant-segment primers to make TCR alpha and TCR beta cDNA libraries that carry sample barcodes and UMIs. TCRdb independently ran MiXCR on the 5' RACE reads; one entry per CDR3 protein. The repertoire holds approximately 260,000 distinct CDR3 sequences, with around 17% as singletons. J gave up 6 bases and V 5 bases, and 6 bases lay outside the gene matches. CDR3 size: 15 residues. The V call is TRBV12-3 or TRBV12-4, the J call TRBJ2-2; TRBD1 aligns across 10 bases. The TCR originated in a man between 18 and 29 years old who had mild COVID-19 (a few samples of this study predate the infection). Cell type and time point are not known. Source material: PBMCs or a T cell subset sorted from them (not recorded which). CDR3 nucleotide sequence: TGTGCCAGCAGTCCGGGACAGGGGATCGCCGGGGAGCTGTTTTTT. Residues: CASSPGQGIAGELFF.